Listed below are T cell receptor beta chains from one sample, sequenced in a study of cytomegalovirus exposure and HLA in healthy donors. Profiled with immunoSEQ multiplex PCR; TCRdb holds only in-frame clones, not every one. The table includes roughly 160,000 clones, roughly four fifths detected once. The sequenced sample was PBMCs. These receptors all come from a female donor in good health and CMV-seronegative. The CDR3 runs from the conserved cysteine through the conserved F or W. D genes are given only for firm matches. Size tells how often a clone was seen (once, few, many) or the class of an expanded clone, and some rows leave it out.

clone_size	j_call	v_call	d_call	cdr3_aa	cdr3_nt
.	TRBJ2-7	TRBV2	.	CASSESGAASYEQYF	TGTGCCAGCAGTGAATCGGGAGCGGCGTCCTACGAGCAGTACTTC
few	TRBJ2-3	TRBV10-3	TRBD1	CAISEGQGIRDTDTQYF	TGTGCCATCAGTGAGGGACAGGGTATTAGAGACACAGATACGCAGTATTTT
.	TRBJ2-7	TRBV6-5	.	CASSYSRRAGTYEQYF	TGTGCCAGCAGTTACTCTAGGAGGGCCGGGACCTACGAGCAGTACTTC
.	TRBJ2-7	TRBV7-2	.	CASSTVLVGNEQYF	TGTGCCAGCAGCACAGTCCTAGTCGGGAACGAGCAGTACTTC
.	TRBJ1-1	TRBV6-1	.	CASTDTEAFF	TGTGCCAGCACGGACACTGAAGCTTTCTTT
.	TRBJ2-3	TRBV4-3	TRBD2	CASSQGDIAGGQTDTQYF	TGCGCCAGCAGCCAGGGAGATATAGCGGGGGGCCAGACAGATACGCAGTATTTT
.	TRBJ2-5	TRBV7-2	.	CASSSGVGETQYF	TGTGCCAGCAGCTCAGGGGTAGGGGAGACCCAGTACTTC
.	TRBJ1-5	TRBV21-1	.	CASSKVDRAEPQHF	TGTGCCAGCAGCAAAGTCGACAGGGCGGAGCCCCAGCATTTT
.	TRBJ1-5	TRBV10-3	.	CAISAGSPQPQHF	TGTGCCATCAGTGCCGGGAGCCCTCAGCCCCAGCATTTT
.	TRBJ2-3	TRBV5-1	TRBD2	CASSGGASGSTDTQYF	TGCGCCAGCAGCGGAGGGGCTAGCGGAAGCACAGATACGCAGTATTTT
.	TRBJ1-1	TRBV2	TRBD1	CASCSQGARTEAFF	TGTGCCAGCTGCTCCCAGGGGGCGCGCACTGAAGCTTTCTTT
.	TRBJ1-3	TRBV5-5	.	CASSLGGAGNTIYF	TGTGCCAGCAGCTTGGGGGGGGCTGGAAACACCATATATTTT
.	TRBJ2-7	TRBV19	TRBD1	CASSIQVGTGYYEQYF	TGTGCCAGTAGTATACAAGTGGGGACAGGGTACTACGAGCAGTACTTC
.	TRBJ2-3	TRBV4-2	TRBD2	CASSQSVLAGGTTQYF	TGTGCCAGCAGCCAATCTGTGTTAGCGGGAGGTACTACGCAGTATTTT
.	TRBJ2-1	TRBV7-7	.	CASSYRATGVGVDEQFF	TGTGCTAGCAGCTACCGAGCTACGGGGGTGGGGGTTGATGAGCAGTTCTTC
.	TRBJ2-2	TRBV6-5	.	CASIREPYTGELFF	TGTGCCAGCATAAGGGAGCCGTACACCGGGGAGCTGTTTTTT
.	TRBJ2-5	TRBV4-2	.	CASSAGQGGKETQYF	TGTGCCAGCAGCGCGGGGCAGGGCGGGAAGGAGACCCAGTACTTC
.	TRBJ2-2	TRBV7-8	.	CASSPRGQTGELFF	TGTGCCAGCAGCCCAAGAGGTCAAACCGGGGAGCTGTTTTTT
few	TRBJ1-4	TRBV6-8	TRBD1	CASSYYSQGAVGEKLFF	TGTGCCAGCAGTTACTATTCACAGGGGGCGGTTGGGGAAAAACTGTTTTTT
.	TRBJ2-1	TRBV7-2	TRBD2	CASSLEAGGYNEQFF	TGTGCCAGCAGCTTAGAAGCGGGAGGGTACAATGAGCAGTTCTTC
once	TRBJ2-7	TRBV4-2	TRBD1	CASSQDPGGYEQYF	TGTGCCAGCAGCCAAGATCCAGGGGGCTACGAGCAGTACTTC
once	TRBJ1-2	TRBV9	.	CASSVVGRPLDGYTF	TGTGCCAGCAGCGTAGTGGGCAGACCCTTAGACGGCTACACCTTC
.	TRBJ1-1	TRBV6-1	.	CASSDRGGFTEAFF	TGTGCCAGCAGTGATCGGGGGGGCTTCACTGAAGCTTTCTTT
.	TRBJ1-5	TRBV30	.	CAWSPGLNSNQPQHF	TGTGCCTGGAGCCCCGGACTTAATAGCAATCAGCCCCAGCATTTT
.	TRBJ1-2	TRBV19	TRBD1	CASSIDRILLRQGYYGYTF	TGTGCCAGTAGTATAGATCGGATCTTGCTGAGACAGGGTTACTATGGCTACACCTTC
.	TRBJ2-2	TRBV5-1	.	CASRGGQNTGELFF	TGCGCCAGCCGTGGTGGACAGAACACCGGGGAGCTGTTTTTT